Reported below is one T cell receptor (beta chain). Enrollees, roughly 18 to 90 years old, lived in 24 US areas. This specimen belongs to a study of blood T cell repertoires in COVID-19. The wider study: Sites across the United States, Italy and Spain contributed samples from acute and convalescent COVID-19.

Data came from immunoSEQ multiplex PCR; TCRdb stores just in-frame clones and leaves some out. The sample lists around 480,000 clones, approximately 86% occurring once. The length of the CDR3 is 15 residues. In germline, CDR1 is GTSNPN, CDR2 SVGIG (reference sequence). Trimming pared 1 base from V and 2 bases from J, leaving 15 bases between. The material sequenced was PBMCs or T cells enriched from blood (not recorded which). This sequence originates from a woman under 30 who had recovered from COVID-19. This sequence joins TRBV30 and TRBJ2-7; possibly TRBD2 for D (6 bases). The CDR3 reads CAWSGLTAGTYEQYF. CDR3 bases: TGTGCCTGGAGTGGATTGACTGCGGGGACCTACGAGCAGTACTTC. Looking up the rest from reference TRBV30 and TRBJ2-7 gives the full variable domain: SQTIHQWPATLVQPVGSPLSLECTVEGTSNPNLYWYRQAAGRGLQLLFYSVGIGQISSEVPQNLSASRPQDRQFILSSKKLLLSDSGFYLCAWSGLTAGTYEQYFGPGTRLTVT.